These 25 T cell receptor beta chains came from one sample sequenced in a study of blood T cell dynamics during melanoma immunotherapy. The sample's time point: week 3, after first cycle of checkpoint inhibitor. The data were produced by immunoSEQ multiplex PCR, yet TCRdb's version contains in-frame clones alone and is incomplete. Here the sample spans approximately 28,000 clones, approximately 80% being singletons. The material was blood, obtained from a patient treated with checkpoint blockade. The receptor source for this set is a human donor with melanoma.

This clone occurred once. V usage is TRBV29-1 and J usage is TRBJ2-1; 7 nucleotides align to TRBD1. The CDR3 has 11 amino acids. The V segment lost 8 bases and the J segment 9 bases; nucleotides outside the gene matches: 7. In germline, CDR1 is SQVTM, CDR2 ANQGSEA. The CDR3 region is CSFHRGTEQFF. The CDR3 nucleotides are TGCAGCTTCCACAGGGGCACTGAGCAGTTCTTC.

The genes are TRBV6-1 and TRBJ2-7, with 10 bases identical to TRBD1. The V gene's germline CDR1 is MNHNS and CDR2 SASEGT. Trimming cost V 6 bases and J 4 bases; bases outside gene matches: 9. This CDR3 region has 15 residues. CDR3 protein: CASRSFRDRGYEQYF. CDR3 bases: TGTGCCAGCAGAAGCTTCCGGGACAGGGGTTACGAGCAGTACTTC.

The gene calls are TRBV5-1 and TRBJ2-3; 7 bases agree with TRBD1. Trimming at V came to 3 bases and at J to 4 bases, leaving 11 bases not matched to a gene. The germline V gene encodes CDR1 SGHRS and CDR2 YFSETQ. The CDR3 extends over 16 amino acids. The CDR3 DNA is TGCGCCAGCAGCTGGGGGCCCCTAGGGGGCTCAGATACGCAGTATTTT. It is translated as CASSWGPLGGSDTQYF.

The chain uses TRBV28 and TRBJ1-4; a possible D gene is TRBD1 (6 bases). Germline lookup yields CDR1 MDHEN and CDR2 SYDVKM. With 6 bases removed from V and 13 bases from J, the gap between germline ends came to 21 bases. This CDR3 contains 14 residues. The CDR3 region is CASSHRNRDGRLFF. The CDR3 bases are TGTGCCAGCAGCCACCGGAACAGGGACGGTAGACTGTTTTTT.

The chain links TRBV5-1 to TRBJ1-1; D is unclear. Looked up from germline, CDR1 is SGHRS and CDR2 is YFSETQ. V was clipped by 0 bases and J by 3 bases, with 6 bases between them. The CDR3 is made up of 13 amino acids. The CDR3 spells CASSLVLDTEAFF. CDR3 coding DNA: TGCGCCAGCAGCTTGGTCCTCGACACTGAAGCTTTCTTT.

The chain combines TRBV28 with TRBJ2-7; no firm D call. The CDR3 covers 14 residues. The V and J ends lost 6 bases and 2 bases respectively, with 14 bases between them. Germline V gene lookup returns CDR1 MDHEN and CDR2 SYDVKM. CDR3 sequence: CASRPPGSPYEQYF. The DNA for the CDR3 is TGTGCCAGCAGACCTCCTGGCAGTCCCTACGAGCAGTACTTC.

The chain is built from TRBV19 and TRBJ2-3, with TRBD2 matching over 10 bases. After removal of 5 bases from V and 3 bases from J, the junction contained 8 bases not matched to a gene. The CDR3 totals 16 residues. The V gene's germline CDR1 is LNHDA and CDR2 SQIVND (reference sequence). The CDR3 sequence: CASSPGGLAVTDTQYF. DNA for the CDR3: TGTGCCAGTAGTCCGGGAGGACTAGCGGTGACAGATACGCAGTATTTT.

This clone is labeled medium-sized (0.01 to 0.1%). In the same sample, other DNA sequences code for this CDR3. This chain uses TRBV27 with TRBJ1-2; D unclear. The CDR3 extends over 13 amino acids. Trimming pared 3 bases from V and 2 bases from J, leaving 7 bases between. In germline, CDR1 is MNHEY, CDR2 SMNVEV (reference sequence). The CDR3 bases are TGTGCCAGCAGTTTTGAGGGAAACTATGGCTACACCTTC. As protein: CASSFEGNYGYTF.

About this clone: In the same sample, other DNA sequences code for this CDR3. The J gene is TRBJ2-5, the V gene TRBV19, with 7 positions matching TRBD1. The CDR3 runs to 12 residues. Germline lookup yields CDR1 LNHDA and CDR2 SQIVND (reference sequence). The J segment lost 4 bases and the V segment lost 6 bases, leaving 2 bases of the junction unmatched. This chain's CDR3 is CASRDRLETQYF. The CDR3 region has the DNA TGTGCCAGTAGGGACAGGCTAGAGACCCAGTACTTC.

The chain's CDR3 is CASSVEEGYTEAFF. CDR3 nucleotide sequence: TGTGCCAGCAGCGTAGAGGAAGGGTACACTGAAGCTTTCTTT. V and J are TRBV9 and TRBJ1-1; D remains unclear. V was trimmed by 0 bases and J by 3 bases, leaving 9 bases between them. This CDR3 has 14 amino acids. Germline CDR1 is SGDLS and CDR2 is YYNGEE.

This chain links TRBV27 with TRBJ1-3; tentatively, D is TRBD1 (5 bases). CDR1 MNHEY and CDR2 SMNVEV come from the germline V gene (reference sequence). This CDR3 has 18 amino acids. The V gene lost 5 bases and the J gene lost 0 bases, with 20 bases spanning the gap. DNA for the CDR3: TGTGCCAGCAGTCCCCCCGTGCCTGGGGCAGACTCTGGAAACACCATATATTTT. It is translated as CASSPPVPGADSGNTIYF.

The genes are TRBV20-1 and TRBJ2-4; the D gene is possibly TRBD1 (6 bases). V was cut by 4 bases and J by 16 bases, with 17 bases left in between. CDR1 is DFQATT and CDR2 is SNEGSKA in the germline V gene (reference sequence). This CDR3 spans 11 amino acids. This chain's CDR3 is CSAKGQSVVYF. CDR3 DNA: TGCAGTGCTAAAGGACAGTCCGTTGTATACTTC.

J is TRBJ2-4 and V is TRBV11-2; 8 bases match TRBD2. V lost 1 base, J lost 3 bases, and 2 bases stayed unmatched. Germline values: CDR1 SGHAT, CDR2 FQNNGV. This CDR3 comprises 15 residues. In DNA form, the CDR3 reads TGTGCCAGCAGCTTAGCGGGACTAGACAAAAACATTCAGTACTTC. Encoded protein: CASSLAGLDKNIQYF. The full variable domain, completed using reference TRBV11-2 and TRBJ2-4, is EAGVAQSPRYKIIEKRQSVAFWCNPISGHATLYWYQQILGQGPKLLIQFQNNGVVDDSQLPKDRFSAERLKGVDSTLKIQPAKLEDSAVYLCASSLAGLDKNIQYFGAGTRLSVL.

The chain joins TRBV6-6 to TRBJ2-1, with D perhaps TRBD1 (5 bases). The V end lost 6 bases, the J end lost 5 bases, and 14 bases lay between the germline ends. Germline V gene lookup returns CDR1 MNHNY and CDR2 SVGAGI (reference sequence). The CDR3 extends over 14 amino acids. Here the CDR3 DNA reads TGTGCCAGCAGGTGGGGCGCAAGAGACAATGAGCAGTTCTTC. Protein: CASRWGARDNEQFF.

This clone was detected only once. The chain carries TRBV2 and TRBJ2-2; TRBD1 matches at 10 bases. The V segment lost 5 bases and the J segment 8 bases; nucleotides outside the gene matches: 14. This CDR3 contains 17 residues. Per germline, CDR1 SNHLY and CDR2 FYNNEI. CDR3 region: CASSYGRRQGAGGELFF. DNA for the CDR3: TGTGCCAGCAGTTACGGGCGAAGACAGGGGGCGGGAGGGGAGCTGTTTTTT.

The chain combines TRBV28 with TRBJ1-1; the D gene is possibly TRBD1 (5 bases). V lost 2 bases to trimming and J lost 8 bases, with 6 bases between them. Germline CDR1 reads MDHEN; CDR2 reads SYDVKM. This CDR3 spans 11 amino acids. CDR3 coding DNA: TGTGCCAGCAGTTTACCAGGGGAAGCTTTCTTT. Residues: CASSLPGEAFF.

The chain combines TRBV28 with TRBJ2-3; weak D call: TRBD2 (6 bases). V gave up 3 bases and J gave up 1 base, with 17 bases separating them. CDR1 and CDR2 (germline): MDHEN, SYDVKM. This CDR3 contains 17 residues. Here the CDR3 reads CASSLWGLSGGTDTQYF. DNA of the CDR3: TGTGCCAGCAGTTTGTGGGGACTCTCCGGTGGCACAGATACGCAGTATTTT.

This chain uses TRBV5-1 with TRBJ1-5, with D uncertain. Trimming took 7 bases from V and 0 from J, leaving 14 bases between them. The CDR3 is made up of 15 amino acids. Germline V lookup: CDR1 SGHRS, CDR2 YFSETQ. The CDR3 reads CASAPQEHSNQPQHF. CDR3 nucleotide sequence: TGCGCCAGCGCGCCCCAGGAACATAGCAATCAGCCCCAGCATTTT. Looking up the rest from reference TRBV5-1 and TRBJ1-5 gives the full variable domain: KAGVTQTPRYLIKTRGQQVTLSCSPISGHRSVSWYQQTPGQGLQFLFEYFSETQRNKGNFPGRFSGRQFSNSRSEMNVSTLELGDSALYLCASAPQEHSNQPQHFGDGTRLSIL.

The genes are TRBV19 and TRBJ2-3; TRBD1 matches at 8 bases. This CDR3 is 14 amino acids long. V shed 9 bases, J shed 0 bases, and the junction held 5 bases outside the gene matches. The V gene's germline CDR1 is LNHDA and CDR2 SQIVND (reference sequence). CDR3 coding DNA: TGTGCCAGCGGACAGGGCTATAGCACAGATACGCAGTATTTT. Translating gives CASGQGYSTDTQYF.

The chain employs TRBV18 and TRBJ2-3; TRBD1 might be the D (5 bases). CDR3 size: 17 residues. The germline V and J ends were trimmed by 3 bases and 3 bases, with 19 bases remaining between them. The germline V gene encodes CDR1 KGHSH and CDR2 LQKENI. CDR3 in amino acids: CASSPFPAAGMTDTQYF. CDR3 DNA: TGTGCCAGCTCACCGTTCCCCGCGGCAGGGATGACAGATACGCAGTATTTT.

There are a few counts of this clone. The chain is built from TRBV9 and TRBJ1-1, with D possibly matching TRBD1 (5 bases). Germline V lookup: CDR1 SGDLS, CDR2 YYNGEE. CDR3 length: 13 amino acids. Trimming took off 2 bases at V and 5 bases at J, with 10 bases between the two ends. DNA of the CDR3: TGTGCCAGCAGCGTCCAGGGTAGGACTGAAGCTTTCTTT. Translated: CASSVQGRTEAFF.

The chain uses TRBV7-2 and TRBJ1-1; no firm D call. The CDR3 consists of 12 residues. Trimming took 7 bases from V and 3 from J, leaving 9 bases between them. The germline gives CDR1 SGHTA, CDR2 FQGNSA. Here the CDR3 reads CASTLTHTEAFF. CDR3 DNA sequence: TGTGCCAGCACCCTAACCCACACTGAAGCTTTCTTT.

The V call is TRBV29-1, the J call TRBJ1-3, with TRBD1 identical over 8 bases. The germline V gene has CDR1 SQVTM and CDR2 ANQGSEA. This CDR3 is built from 16 residues. The V gene end was trimmed by 1 base and the J gene end by 4 bases; junction bases not matched to a gene: 9. The CDR3 protein is CSVEVPRTGSGNTIYF. As DNA, the CDR3 is TGCAGCGTTGAAGTCCCGCGGACAGGGTCAGGAAACACCATATATTTT.

The chain joins TRBV7-9 to TRBJ2-5; TRBD2 matches at 8 bases. CDR1 SEHNR and CDR2 FQNEAQ come from the germline V gene (reference sequence). The CDR3 runs 19 residues. Trimming at V came to 4 bases and at J to 2 bases, leaving 18 bases not matched to a gene. This chain's CDR3 is CASSSPPRLAGSSQETQYF. CDR3 in DNA: TGTGCCAGCAGCTCCCCTCCTAGGCTAGCGGGTTCCAGTCAAGAGACCCAGTACTTC.

The chain carries TRBV28 and TRBJ1-2; 8 positions match TRBD1. The CDR3 consists of 14 residues. Germline-derived CDR1 and CDR2 are MDHEN and SYDVKM. Germline trimming cut 7 bases from V and 5 bases from J; bases unmatched to any gene: 9. The CDR3 region has the DNA TGTGCCAGCAAACCCCAGGGGGCGCTGTATGGCTACACCTTC. Its translation: CASKPQGALYGYTF.